The entry below gives a single T cell receptor beta chain sequence along with its context. This entry comes from a study of identical twins. MiXCR was run by TCRdb on the 5' RACE reads, yielding one entry per CDR3 protein. Among some 1,600,000 distinct CDR3 sequences listed, about 32% were seen once. Looked up from germline, CDR1 is SNHLY and CDR2 is FYNNEI. V was pared by 2 bases and J by 4 bases, with 15 bases between. CDR3 length: 15 amino acids. Material for sequencing was cord blood. The chain is built from TRBV2 and TRBJ2-7, with D possibly matching TRBD1 (6 bases). The TCR comes from a newborn girl in good health. CDR3 sequence (DNA): TGTGCCAGCAGTGAAACCCGGGACATCCGATACGAGCAGTACTTC. Residues: CASSETRDIRYEQYF.